The rows below give T cell receptor beta chains drawn from one sample of a study of hypomethylating agent response in myelodysplastic syndrome. The method was immunoSEQ multiplex PCR; TCRdb's version includes in-frame clones alone and lacks a portion of them. This table holds 6,000 or so clones, around four fifths found once. The sample consisted of bone marrow, taken before or after starting hypomethylating agent treatment for myelodysplastic syndrome (not recorded which). These receptors originate from a human donor with myelodysplastic syndrome. CDR3s include the opening cysteine and the closing phenylalanine or tryptophan. D genes are given only for firm matches. Size tells how often a clone was seen (once, few, many) or the class of an expanded clone, and some rows leave it out.

clone_size: hyperexpanded
j_call: TRBJ2-5
cdr3_length: 16
d_call: TRBD1
v_call: TRBV5-6
cdr3_aa: CASSPSSPGQGGTQYF
cdr3_nt: TGTGCCAGCAGCCCGTCGAGCCCCGGACAGGGTGGGACCCAGTACTTC

clone_size: -
j_call: TRBJ1-5
cdr3_length: 14
d_call: TRBD1
v_call: TRBV5-1
cdr3_aa: CASSFDRVNQPQHF
cdr3_nt: TGCGCCAGCAGTTTTGACAGGGTAAATCAGCCCCAGCATTTT

clone_size: -
j_call: TRBJ1-1
cdr3_length: 14
d_call: TRBD1
v_call: TRBV5-4
cdr3_aa: CASSHQGGDTEAFF
cdr3_nt: TGTGCCAGCAGCCATCAGGGGGGAGACACTGAAGCTTTCTTT

clone_size: -
j_call: TRBJ2-2
cdr3_length: 15
d_call: -
v_call: TRBV7-6
cdr3_aa: CASSFRGAPTGELFF
cdr3_nt: TGTGCCAGCAGTTTTAGGGGGGCGCCCACCGGGGAGCTGTTTTTT

clone_size: -
j_call: TRBJ2-1
cdr3_length: 16
d_call: TRBD2
v_call: TRBV19
cdr3_aa: CASSGLAASSYNEQFF
cdr3_nt: TGTGCCAGTAGTGGACTAGCGGCTAGCTCCTACAATGAGCAGTTCTTC

clone_size: -
j_call: TRBJ2-7
cdr3_length: 14
d_call: TRBD1
v_call: TRBV5-1
cdr3_aa: CASSPRTGPHEQYF
cdr3_nt: TGCGCCAGCAGCCCCCGGACAGGGCCCCACGAGCAGTACTTC

clone_size: -
j_call: TRBJ1-2
cdr3_length: 13
d_call: -
v_call: TRBV30
cdr3_aa: CAWTNKRIYGYTF
cdr3_nt: TGTGCCTGGACCAATAAACGAATCTATGGCTACACCTTC

clone_size: -
j_call: TRBJ2-3
cdr3_length: 13
d_call: -
v_call: TRBV9
cdr3_aa: CASSPPNTDTQYF
cdr3_nt: TGTGCCAGCAGCCCTCCGAACACAGATACGCAGTATTTT

clone_size: -
j_call: TRBJ2-3
cdr3_length: 15
d_call: -
v_call: TRBV5-1
cdr3_aa: CASSLGDIPTDTQYF
cdr3_nt: TGCGCCAGCAGCTTGGGGGACATACCGACAGATACGCAGTATTTT

clone_size: -
j_call: TRBJ2-7
cdr3_length: 15
d_call: TRBD1
v_call: TRBV5-1
cdr3_aa: CASSLWTGSSYEQYF
cdr3_nt: TGCGCCAGCAGCTTGTGGACAGGTAGCTCCTACGAGCAGTACTTC

clone_size: -
j_call: TRBJ1-2
cdr3_length: 16
d_call: TRBD1
v_call: TRBV5-4
cdr3_aa: CASSPTLQGARHGYTF
cdr3_nt: TGTGCCAGCAGCCCAACGTTACAGGGGGCCAGGCATGGCTACACCTTC